The 11 T cell receptor beta chains in this list originate from one sample, sequenced in a study of blood T cell repertoires in COVID-19. The assay was immunoSEQ multiplex PCR, and TCRdb's table has in-frame clones only and misses some. Altogether about 120,000 clones are present, 85% to 90% being singletons, with the ten largest covering 3% to 4%. Sequenced sample: peripheral blood. The receptors were gathered from a woman between 45 and 65 years old with acute or convalescent COVID-19.

The chain carries TRBV19 and TRBJ1-2, with a weak D call TRBD1 (6 bases). Deletions cut 5 bases from V and 8 bases from J, with 18 bases between. The CDR3 loop spans 14 amino acids. In germline, CDR1 is LNHDA, CDR2 SQIVND (reference sequence). The CDR3 coding sequence is TGTGCCAGTAGTCCCGGGGACACTTTGCCGGGCTACACCTTC. It specifies CASSPGDTLPGYTF.

The V gene is TRBV28, the J gene TRBJ2-2; D is unresolved. Trimming removed 4 bases from V and 4 bases from J, with 7 bases in between. Germline assignment: CDR1 MDHEN and CDR2 SYDVKM. CDR3 length: 13 residues. The chain's CDR3 is CASSSSGTGELFF. Here the CDR3 DNA reads TGTGCCAGCAGTTCCTCAGGCACCGGGGAGCTGTTTTTT.

V usage is TRBV19 and J usage is TRBJ2-4, with 8 bases identical to TRBD1. The germline CDR1 and CDR2 sequences are LNHDA and SQIVND (reference sequence). V was clipped by 1 base and J by 5 bases; unmatched bases: 7. The CDR3 has 16 residues. For the CDR3, the DNA is TGTGCCAGTAGTATAGGCTGGGCAGGGGGCCAAAACATTCAGTACTTC. It translates to CASSIGWAGGQNIQYF.

The chain couples TRBV27 to TRBJ2-7; 9 nucleotides align to TRBD2. V shed 5 bases, J shed 0 bases, and the junction held 11 bases outside the gene matches. The germline gives CDR1 MNHEY, CDR2 SMNVEV (reference sequence). The CDR3 loop spans 17 amino acids. CDR3 sequence (DNA): TGTGCCAGCAGTCCAACCAGACTAGCGGCAAGCTCCTACGAGCAGTACTTC. This encodes CASSPTRLAASSYEQYF.

The chain couples TRBV18 to TRBJ2-1; TRBD2 aligns across 8 bases. In germline, CDR1 is KGHSH, CDR2 LQKENI. CDR3 size: 14 residues. The V and J ends lost 3 bases and 6 bases, in that order; junction bases with no gene match: 4. The CDR3 loop reads CASSPGLDFNEQFF. Here the CDR3 DNA reads TGTGCCAGCTCACCGGGACTAGATTTCAATGAGCAGTTCTTC. Full variable domain (rest looked up from reference TRBV18 and TRBJ2-1): NAGVMQNPRHLVRRRGQEARLRCSPMKGHSHVYWYRQLPEEGLKFMVYLQKENIIDESGMPKERFSAEFPKEGPSILRIQQVVRGDSAAYFCASSPGLDFNEQFFGPGTRLTVL.

This clone was counted only a few times. The J gene is TRBJ2-7, the V gene TRBV5-1; 9 bases align to TRBD1. CDR1 is SGHRS, CDR2 YFSETQ, per germline. Germline trimming cut 0 bases from V and 7 bases from J; bases unmatched to any gene: 8. The CDR3 has 15 residues. CDR3: CASSLAGQGQGEQYF. Written as DNA, the CDR3 is TGCGCCAGCAGCTTGGCCGGACAGGGGCAGGGAGAGCAGTACTTC.

The V call is TRBV7-2, the J call TRBJ2-1, with 11 bases identical to TRBD2. This CDR3 has 18 residues. Germline trimming cut 1 base from V and 5 bases from J; bases unmatched to any gene: 10. The germline gives CDR1 SGHTA, CDR2 FQGNSA. CDR3 region: CASSLVPQGLADNNEQFF. The CDR3 nucleotides read TGTGCCAGCAGCTTAGTTCCCCAGGGACTAGCGGACAACAATGAGCAGTTCTTC.

The chain links TRBV28 to TRBJ2-2, with TRBD2 identical over 12 bases. Germline V gives CDR1 MDHEN, CDR2 SYDVKM. After removal of 5 bases from V and 5 bases from J, the junction contained 6 bases not matched to a gene. CDR3 length: 16 amino acids. The CDR3 DNA follows: TGTGCCAGCAGTCCCTGGACTAGCGGGGCTACCGGGGAGCTGTTTTTT. Translated: CASSPWTSGATGELFF.

The chain couples TRBV24-1 to TRBJ2-1; D is undetermined. CDR3 length: 13 residues. V lost 5 bases to trimming and J lost 5 bases, with 9 bases between them. Germline V gene data show CDR1 as KGHDR and CDR2 as SFDVKD. In DNA, the CDR3 is TGTGCCACCAGTGTTACACCACACAATGAGCAGTTCTTC. This translates into CATSVTPHNEQFF.

V usage is TRBV5-1 and J usage is TRBJ2-5, with D perhaps matching TRBD2 (6 bases). The V gene lost 4 bases and the J gene lost 1 base, with 14 bases spanning the gap. Germline lookup yields CDR1 SGHRS and CDR2 YFSETQ. The CDR3 totals 15 residues. The CDR3 spells CASSGGLVFQETQYF. The CDR3 nucleotides are TGCGCCAGCAGCGGGGGACTCGTCTTCCAAGAGACCCAGTACTTC.

This clone was seen only once. The chain uses TRBV16 and TRBJ2-7, with TRBD1 matching over 8 bases. Trimming cost V 4 bases and J 7 bases; bases outside gene matches: 9. Per the germline V gene, CDR1 is KGHSY and CDR2 is FQNENV. The CDR3 totals 14 residues. CDR3 loop: CASSRATGDREQYF. In DNA form, the CDR3 reads TGTGCCAGCAGCCGAGCGACAGGGGACCGGGAGCAGTACTTC.